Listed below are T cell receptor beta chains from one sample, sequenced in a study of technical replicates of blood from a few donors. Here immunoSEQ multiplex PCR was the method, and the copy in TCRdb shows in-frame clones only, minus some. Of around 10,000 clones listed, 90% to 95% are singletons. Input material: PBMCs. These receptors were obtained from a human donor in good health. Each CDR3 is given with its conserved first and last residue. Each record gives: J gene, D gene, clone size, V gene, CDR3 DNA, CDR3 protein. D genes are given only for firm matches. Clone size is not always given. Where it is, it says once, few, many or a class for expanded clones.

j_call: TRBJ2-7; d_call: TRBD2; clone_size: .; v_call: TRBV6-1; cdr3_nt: TGTGCCAGCAGTGAAGGGGGAGGGGCCTACGAGCAGTACTTC; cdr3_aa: CASSEGGGAYEQYF
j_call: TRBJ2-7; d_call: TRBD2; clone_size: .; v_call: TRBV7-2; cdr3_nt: TGTGCCAGCAGCTTAGAGGGACTAGTAACCTACGAGCAGTACTTC; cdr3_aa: CASSLEGLVTYEQYF
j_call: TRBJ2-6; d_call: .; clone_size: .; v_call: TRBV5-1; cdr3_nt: TGCGCCAGCAGCCCCCGGAGCCCTGGGGCCAACGTCCTGACTTTC; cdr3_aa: CASSPRSPGANVLTF
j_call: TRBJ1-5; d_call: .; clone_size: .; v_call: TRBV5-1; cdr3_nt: TGCGCCAGCAGCTTGGGAGTGAATAGCAATCAGCCCCAGCATTTT; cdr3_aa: CASSLGVNSNQPQHF
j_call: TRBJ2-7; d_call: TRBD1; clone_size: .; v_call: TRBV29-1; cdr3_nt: TGCAGCGTAGCCGGACAGGGTTACTACGAGCAGTACTTC; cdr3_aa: CSVAGQGYYEQYF
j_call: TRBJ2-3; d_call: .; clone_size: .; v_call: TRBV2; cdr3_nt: TGTGCCACCTCGAGGCCCTCTAGCACAGATACGCAGTATTTT; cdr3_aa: CATSRPSSTDTQYF
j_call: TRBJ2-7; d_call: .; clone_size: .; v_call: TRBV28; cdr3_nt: TGTGCCAGCAGTCCTGACACCTCCTACGAGCAGTACTTC; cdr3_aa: CASSPDTSYEQYF
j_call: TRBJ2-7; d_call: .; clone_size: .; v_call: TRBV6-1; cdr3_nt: TGTGCCAGTGGCACCCAATCCGTGGGCCAGCAGTACTTC; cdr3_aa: CASGTQSVGQQYF
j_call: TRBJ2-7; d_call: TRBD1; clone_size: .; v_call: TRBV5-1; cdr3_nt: TGCGCCAGCAGCTCGGACAGGGGGCTTTACGAGCAGTACTTC; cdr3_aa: CASSSDRGLYEQYF
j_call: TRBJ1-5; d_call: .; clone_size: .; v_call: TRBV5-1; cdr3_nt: TGCGCCAGCAGCCCCGACAGGCCCAATCAGCCCCAGCATTTT; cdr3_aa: CASSPDRPNQPQHF
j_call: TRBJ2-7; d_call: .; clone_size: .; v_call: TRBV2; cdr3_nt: TGTGCCAGCACCCGGGGTTCGGGAGCCTTCTACGAGCAGTACTTC; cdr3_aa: CASTRGSGAFYEQYF
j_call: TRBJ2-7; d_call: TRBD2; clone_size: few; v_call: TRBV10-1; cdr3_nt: TGCGCCAGAAGTGGGACTAGCGGGGTTTACGAGCAGTACTTC; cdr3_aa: CARSGTSGVYEQYF
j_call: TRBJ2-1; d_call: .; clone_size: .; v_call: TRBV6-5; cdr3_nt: TGTGCCAGCAGTTACGGGGGGGCAATCTACAATGAGCAGTTCTTC; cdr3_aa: CASSYGGAIYNEQFF
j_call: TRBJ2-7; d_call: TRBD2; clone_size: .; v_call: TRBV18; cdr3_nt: TGTGCCAGCTCACAGACTCCGGGACTACAGGCCTACGAGCAGTACTTC; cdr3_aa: CASSQTPGLQAYEQYF
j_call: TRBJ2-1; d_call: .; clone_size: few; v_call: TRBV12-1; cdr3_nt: TGTGCCAGCAGCCCCCTCCGGGAGTTGGACAATGAGCAGTTCTTC; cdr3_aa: CASSPLRELDNEQFF
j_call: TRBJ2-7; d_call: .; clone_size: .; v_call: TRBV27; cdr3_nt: TGTGCCAGCAGTCCTATCGGTGGCTACGAGCAGTACTTC; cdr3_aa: CASSPIGGYEQYF
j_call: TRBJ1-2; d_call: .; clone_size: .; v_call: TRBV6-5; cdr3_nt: TGTGCCAGCAGTTCTGTAGCTAACTATGGCTACACCTTC; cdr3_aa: CASSSVANYGYTF
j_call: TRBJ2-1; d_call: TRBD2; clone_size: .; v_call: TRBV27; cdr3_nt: TGTGCCAGCAGATGGGGGACTAGCGGGAGTAATGTGTTCTTC; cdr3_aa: CASRWGTSGSNVFF
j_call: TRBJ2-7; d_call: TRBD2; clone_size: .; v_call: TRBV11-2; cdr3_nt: TGTGCCAGCAGCTTAGATGGGGGACTAGCGGGTGGCGAGCAGTACTTC; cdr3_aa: CASSLDGGLAGGEQYF
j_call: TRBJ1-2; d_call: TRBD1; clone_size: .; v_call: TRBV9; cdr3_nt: TGTGCCAGCACGACACGATGGGGACAGGGGAGGGATGGCTACACCTTC; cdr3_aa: CASTTRWGQGRDGYTF
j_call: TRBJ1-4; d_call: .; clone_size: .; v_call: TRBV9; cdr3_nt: TGTGCCAGCAGCGTAGGCCAGGAAGCAGCAACTAATGAAAAACTGTTTTTT; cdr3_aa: CASSVGQEAATNEKLFF
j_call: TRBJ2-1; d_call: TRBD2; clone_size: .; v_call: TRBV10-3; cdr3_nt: TGTGCCATCGCCGATAGCGGGAGGGGCTACAATGAGCAGTTCTTC; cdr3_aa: CAIADSGRGYNEQFF
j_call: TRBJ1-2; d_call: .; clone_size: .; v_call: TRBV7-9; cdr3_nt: TGTGCCAGCAGCTTATCAGATGACTATGGCTACACCTTC; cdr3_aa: CASSLSDDYGYTF
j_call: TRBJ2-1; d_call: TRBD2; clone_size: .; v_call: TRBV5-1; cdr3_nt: TGCGCCAGCAGCCGGACTAGCGGGAGTAAGTACAATGAGCAGTTCTTC; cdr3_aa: CASSRTSGSKYNEQFF
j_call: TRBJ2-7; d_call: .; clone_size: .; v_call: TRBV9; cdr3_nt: TGTGCCAGCAGCGTAACTACCCATGCCTACGAGCAGTACTTC; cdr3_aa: CASSVTTHAYEQYF
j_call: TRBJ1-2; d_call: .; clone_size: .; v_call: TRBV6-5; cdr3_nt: TGTGCCAGCAGTTACCGGACGGGGATCTATGGCTACACCTTC; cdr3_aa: CASSYRTGIYGYTF
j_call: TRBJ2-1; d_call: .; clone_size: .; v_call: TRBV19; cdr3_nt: TGTGCCAGTAGCCAAGACTTCTCATACAATGAGCAGTTCTTC; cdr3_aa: CASSQDFSYNEQFF
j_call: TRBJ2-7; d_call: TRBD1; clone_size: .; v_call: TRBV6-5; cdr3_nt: TGTGCCAGCAGCCTCCGGGACAGGGGCTCCTACGAGCAGTACTTC; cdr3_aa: CASSLRDRGSYEQYF
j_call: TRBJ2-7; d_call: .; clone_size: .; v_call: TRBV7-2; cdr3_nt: TGTGCCAGCAGCTTAGAGACCTTCGGGGTCGAGCAGTACTTC; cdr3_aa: CASSLETFGVEQYF
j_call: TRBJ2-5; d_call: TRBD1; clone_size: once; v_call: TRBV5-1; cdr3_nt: TGCGCCAGCAGCCACAACAGGGGGGAGAAGACCCAGTACTTC; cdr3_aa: CASSHNRGEKTQYF
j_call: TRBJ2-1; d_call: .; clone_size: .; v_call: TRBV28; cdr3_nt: TGTGCCAGCAGCCCCTACGCGGGGTACAATGAGCAGTTCTTC; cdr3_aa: CASSPYAGYNEQFF
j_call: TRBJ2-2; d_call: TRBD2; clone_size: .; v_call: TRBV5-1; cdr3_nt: TGCGCCAGCAGCAATGGGTTGGGTCGTGCTAGCGGGAAGGTGAACACCGGGGAGCTGTTTTTT; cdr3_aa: CASSNGLGRASGKVNTGELFF
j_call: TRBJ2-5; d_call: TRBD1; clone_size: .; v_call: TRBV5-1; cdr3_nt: TGCGCCAGCAGTCGGGGGACAGGGGGGGGAGAGACCCAGTACTTC; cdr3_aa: CASSRGTGGGETQYF
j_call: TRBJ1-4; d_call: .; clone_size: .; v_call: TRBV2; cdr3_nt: TGTGCCAGCAGTGAATTGACAGATAATGAAAAACTGTTTTTT; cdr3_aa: CASSELTDNEKLFF
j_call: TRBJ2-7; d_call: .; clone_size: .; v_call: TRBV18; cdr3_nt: TGTGCCAGCTCACTTACAGCAGTTACCCCCTACGAGCAGTACTTC; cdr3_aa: CASSLTAVTPYEQYF
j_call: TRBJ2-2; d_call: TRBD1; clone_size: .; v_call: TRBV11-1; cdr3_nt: TGTGCCAGCAGCTTGGGCACTTGGGACAGCAACACCGGGGAGCTGTTTTTT; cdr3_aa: CASSLGTWDSNTGELFF
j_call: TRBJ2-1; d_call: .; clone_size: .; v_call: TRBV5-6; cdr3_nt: TGTGCCAGCAGCCCAACAGGGTGGAGCTCCTACAATGAGCAGTTCTTC; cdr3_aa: CASSPTGWSSYNEQFF
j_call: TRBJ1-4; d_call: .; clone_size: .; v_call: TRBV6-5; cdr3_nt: TGTGCCAGCAGCCGACTTGCAACTAATGAAAAACTGTTTTTT; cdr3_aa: CASSRLATNEKLFF
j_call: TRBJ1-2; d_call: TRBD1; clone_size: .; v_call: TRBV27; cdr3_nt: TGTGCCACCCAACCCGGGACAGGGGGCGGTCATGGCTACACCTTC; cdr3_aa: CATQPGTGGGHGYTF
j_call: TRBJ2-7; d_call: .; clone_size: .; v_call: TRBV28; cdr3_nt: TGTGCCAGCACCGGAACCTGGGGCGGACCTTACGAGCAGTACTTC; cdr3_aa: CASTGTWGGPYEQYF
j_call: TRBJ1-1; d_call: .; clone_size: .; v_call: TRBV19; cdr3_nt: TGTGCCAGTTCAACAGGTTTTGGAACTGAAGCTTTCTTT; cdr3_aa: CASSTGFGTEAFF
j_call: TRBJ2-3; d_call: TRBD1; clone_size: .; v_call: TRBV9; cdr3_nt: TGTGCCAGCAGCGTAATGGCGGGACAGGGTGGAGATACGCAGTATTTT; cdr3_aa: CASSVMAGQGGDTQYF
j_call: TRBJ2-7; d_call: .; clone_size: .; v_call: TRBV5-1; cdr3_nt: TGCGCCAGCAGCACCGACGGGACAGGGGTGACTAGCGGGGCCCCCGAGCAGTACTTC; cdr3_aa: CASSTDGTGVTSGAPEQYF
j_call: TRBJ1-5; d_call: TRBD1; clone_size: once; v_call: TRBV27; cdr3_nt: TGTGCCACCAGAAGGGGACAGGGAGATCAGCCCCAGCATTTT; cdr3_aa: CATRRGQGDQPQHF
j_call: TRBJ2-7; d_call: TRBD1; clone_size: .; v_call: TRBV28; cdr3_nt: TGTGCCAGCAGTTTCCGCGGACAGGTTTCCTACGAGCAGTACTTC; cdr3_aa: CASSFRGQVSYEQYF
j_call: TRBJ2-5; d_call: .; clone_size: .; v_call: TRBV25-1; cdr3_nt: TGTGCCAGCAGTGAAAGAGGACACGGAGAGACCCAGTACTTC; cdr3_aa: CASSERGHGETQYF
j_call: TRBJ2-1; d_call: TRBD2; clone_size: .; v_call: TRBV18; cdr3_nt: TGTGCCAGCTCACCCCGCTCTAGCGGGAGCACGAGCTCCTACAATGAGCAGTTCTTC; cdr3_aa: CASSPRSSGSTSSYNEQFF
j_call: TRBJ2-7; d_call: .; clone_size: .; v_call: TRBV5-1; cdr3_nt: TGCGCCAGCAGCTCCGGCCCGGGAGTGAGCTACGAGCAGTACTTC; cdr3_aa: CASSSGPGVSYEQYF
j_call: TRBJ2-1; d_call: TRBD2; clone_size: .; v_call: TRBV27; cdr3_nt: TGTGCCAGCAGTAGAGGGACTAGCGGGAACCACAATGAGCAGTTCTTC; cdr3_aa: CASSRGTSGNHNEQFF